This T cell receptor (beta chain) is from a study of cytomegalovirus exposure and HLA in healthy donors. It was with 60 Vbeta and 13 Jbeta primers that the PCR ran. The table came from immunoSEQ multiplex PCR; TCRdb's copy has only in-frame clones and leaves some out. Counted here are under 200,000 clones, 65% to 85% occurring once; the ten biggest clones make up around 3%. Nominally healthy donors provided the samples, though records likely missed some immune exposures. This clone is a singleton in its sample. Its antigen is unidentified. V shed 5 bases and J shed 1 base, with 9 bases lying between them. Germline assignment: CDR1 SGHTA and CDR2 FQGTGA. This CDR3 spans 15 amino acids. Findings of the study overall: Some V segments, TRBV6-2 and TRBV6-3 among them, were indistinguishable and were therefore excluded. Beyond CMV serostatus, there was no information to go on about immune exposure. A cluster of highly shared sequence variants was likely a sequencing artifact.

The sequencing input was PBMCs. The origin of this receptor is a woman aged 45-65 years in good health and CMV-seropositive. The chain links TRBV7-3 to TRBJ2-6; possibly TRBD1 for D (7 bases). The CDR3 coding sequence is TGTGCCAGCAGCCCAGGGGGGTCTGGGGCCAACGTCCTGACTTTC. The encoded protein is CASSPGGSGANVLTF.